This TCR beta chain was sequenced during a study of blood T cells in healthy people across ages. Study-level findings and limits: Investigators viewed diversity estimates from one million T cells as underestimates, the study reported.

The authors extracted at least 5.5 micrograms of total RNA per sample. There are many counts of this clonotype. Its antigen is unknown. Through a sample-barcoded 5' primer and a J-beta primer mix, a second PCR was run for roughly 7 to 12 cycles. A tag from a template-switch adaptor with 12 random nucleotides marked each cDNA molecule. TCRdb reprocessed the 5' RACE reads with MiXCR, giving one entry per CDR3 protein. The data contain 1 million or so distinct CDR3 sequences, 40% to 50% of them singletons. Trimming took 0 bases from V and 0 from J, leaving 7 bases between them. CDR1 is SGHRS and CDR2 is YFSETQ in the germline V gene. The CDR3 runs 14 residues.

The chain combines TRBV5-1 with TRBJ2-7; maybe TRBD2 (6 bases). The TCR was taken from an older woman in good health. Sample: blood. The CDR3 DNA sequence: TGCGCCAGCAGCTTGGGACTAGGCTCCTACGAGCAGTACTTC. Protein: CASSLGLGSYEQYF.